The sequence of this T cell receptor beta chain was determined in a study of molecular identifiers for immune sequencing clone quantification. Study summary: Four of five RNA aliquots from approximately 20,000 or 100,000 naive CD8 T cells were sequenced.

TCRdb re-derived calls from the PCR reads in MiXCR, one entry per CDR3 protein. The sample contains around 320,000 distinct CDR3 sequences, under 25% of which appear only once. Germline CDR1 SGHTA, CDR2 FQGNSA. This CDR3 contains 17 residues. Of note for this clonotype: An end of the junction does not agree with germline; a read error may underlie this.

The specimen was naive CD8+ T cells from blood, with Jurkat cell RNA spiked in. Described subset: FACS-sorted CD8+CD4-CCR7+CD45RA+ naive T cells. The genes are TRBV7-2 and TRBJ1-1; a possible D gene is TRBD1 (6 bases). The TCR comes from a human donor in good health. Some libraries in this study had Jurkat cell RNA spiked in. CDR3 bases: TGTGCCAGCAGCCAAAGGCCCTCTTGGACAGCTAACACTGAAGATTTATTT. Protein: CASSQRPSWTANTEDLF.